What follows are 8 T cell receptor beta chains derived from one specimen sequenced in a study of early T cells in non-severe SARS-CoV-2 infection. Via MiXCR, TCRdb re-called the 5' RACE reads, giving one row per CDR3 protein. Of some 96,000 distinct CDR3 sequences listed, approximately 10% are singletons. Here the sequenced sample was whole blood, taken at baseline. The receptors derive from an adult who was a healthcare worker with PCR-confirmed SARS-CoV-2 infection or an uninfected control (not recorded which).

The chain uses TRBV29-1 and TRBJ2-1; 7 bases line up with TRBD1. Germline V gene lookup returns CDR1 SQVTM and CDR2 ANQGSEA. The CDR3 loop spans 13 amino acids. Losses at the gene ends were 7 bases for V and 6 bases for J; bases not matched to a gene: 9. CDR3 residues: CSASEGAGNEQFF. DNA for the CDR3: TGCAGCGCGTCCGAGGGGGCGGGCAATGAGCAGTTCTTC.

A few counts support this clonotype. The V and J genes are TRBV7-2 and TRBJ2-1; TRBD2 might be the D (5 bases). Germline V gene lookup returns CDR1 SGHTA and CDR2 FQGNSA. Trimming shortened V by 2 bases and J by 5 bases, and 19 bases separated the two germline ends. The CDR3 spans 17 residues. The CDR3 nucleotides are TGTGCCAGCAGCTTAATGCCGCCCCTCGCGGGCCACAATGAGCAGTTCTTC. It encodes CASSLMPPLAGHNEQFF.

This clonotype was counted a few times. The CDR3 region has the DNA TGTGCCAGCAGCCGATTAACAGAAGCTTTCTTT. This translates into CASSRLTEAFF. The chain uses TRBV6-6 and TRBJ1-1; no firm D call. This CDR3 is 11 amino acids long. The V and J ends lost 6 bases and 8 bases respectively, with 10 bases between them. Per germline, CDR1 MNHNY and CDR2 SVGAGI (reference sequence).

Note on this clonotype: This may be a read error: a much more frequent sequence differs by one nucleotide. No conserved phenylalanine or tryptophan ends this CDR3, so it is likely a read error. The DNA is omitted, as the CDR3 cannot be located on it reliably, and the CDR3 follows TCRdb's listing. The chain carries TRBV21-1 and TRBJ2-2. TRBV21-1 corresponds to a pseudogene. Including both end residues, the CDR3 is 17 amino acids long. The CDR3 region is CASSSQTVSRNTGELFL.

This clonotype was seen repeatedly, ten times or more. The chain combines TRBV20-1 with TRBJ1-2; weak D call: TRBD1 (5 bases). Trimming took off 5 bases at V and 3 bases at J, with 16 bases between the two ends. This CDR3 region has 14 residues. Germline loops: CDR1 DFQATT, CDR2 SNEGSKA (reference sequence). CDR3 protein: CSAEPPGTDYGYTF. The DNA of the CDR3 is TGCAGTGCTGAGCCCCCCGGGACGGACTATGGCTACACCTTC.

In this sample, this clonotype turned up many times. The chain links TRBV7-9 to TRBJ2-5; D is ambiguous. Trimming removed 5 bases at V and 1 base at J, with 14 bases between. This CDR3 is built from 15 residues. Looked up from germline, CDR1 is SEHNR and CDR2 is FQNEAQ (reference sequence). CDR3 in amino acids: CASSRSTGIQETQYF. The DNA of the CDR3 is TGTGCCAGCAGCCGCTCCACGGGCATCCAAGAGACCCAGTACTTC.

This clonotype was detected many times. The J gene is TRBJ1-3, the V gene TRBV6-6, with unresolved D. Germline V gene sequence: CDR1 MNHNY, CDR2 SVGAGI (reference sequence). Trimming took off 0 bases at V and 3 bases at J, with 12 bases between the two ends. This CDR3 has 16 residues. DNA of the CDR3: TGTGCCAGCAGTTACTCGTCGTATGATGGTGGAAACACCATATATTTT. Translating it yields CASSYSSYDGGNTIYF.

The CDR3 spells CASSSQAGSTDTQYF. The CDR3 bases are TGTGCCAGCAGCTCCCAGGCAGGGTCCACAGATACGCAGTATTTT. The V gene is TRBV7-3, the J gene TRBJ2-3; D perhaps matches TRBD1 (5 bases). V shed 4 bases and J shed 2 bases, with 13 bases lying between them. This CDR3 is built from 15 residues. Looked up from germline, CDR1 is SGHTA and CDR2 is FQGTGA.